This T cell receptor (beta chain) was observed in a study of tissue T cells after allogeneic stem cell transplantation. Study observations and caveats: TCR repertoires tracked anatomic similarity, regardless of disease or transplant status. The patient cohort was small and clinically heterogeneous, with limited sampling depth. Motif-based clustering found tissue-specific repertoire signatures shared across patients, though few clones were shared.

Time point denoted: mouse harvest day 7 after allogeneic transplant. Tail vein injection delivered 10^7 T-cell-depleted bone marrow cells and 10^6 splenic CD5+ T cells. Mice had MHC-mismatched B6 into BALB/c GVHD, sampled day 7 or 14. V was shortened by 2 bases and J by 0 bases, with 9 bases between the two germline ends. Germline V gene sequence: CDR1 KGHPV, CDR2 FQNQEV (reference sequence). This CDR3 is 15 amino acids long. This clone was seen a handful of times. Antigen specificity is unknown. The germline and genes are mouse ones. The read comes to an end 1 residue before the CDR3 does, leaving the germline J gene to fill in the end. Measured with immunoSEQ multiplex PCR; TCRdb has only the in-frame clones, and not every one. The sample includes thousands of clones, over 45% of them seen just once.

Sequenced sample: gut tissue. The chain is built from TRBV26 and TRBJ2-4, with a tentative D call TRBD2 (6 bases). The clonotype originates from a female BALB/c mouse given C57BL/6 T cells with graft-versus-host disease after an allogeneic hematopoietic cell transplant. CDR3: CASSLAGTSQNTLYF. The CDR3 bases that were read are TGTGCCAGCAGTCTGGCAGGGACTAGTCAAAACACCTTGTAC.